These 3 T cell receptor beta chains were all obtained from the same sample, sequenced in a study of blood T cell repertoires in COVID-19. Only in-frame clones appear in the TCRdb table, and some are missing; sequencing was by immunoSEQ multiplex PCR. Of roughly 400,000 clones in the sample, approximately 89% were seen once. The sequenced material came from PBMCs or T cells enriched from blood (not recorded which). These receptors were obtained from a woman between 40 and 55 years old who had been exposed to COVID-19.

CDR3 sequence (DNA): TGTGCCAGCAGTGAAGCGGGCACACTTAACTCTGGAAACACCATATATTTT. Its translation is CASSEAGTLNSGNTIYF. The chain is built from TRBV2 and TRBJ1-3; D gene uncertain. Deletions cut 0 bases from V and 0 bases from J, with 12 bases between. Germline CDR1 reads SNHLY; CDR2 reads FYNNEI. This CDR3 contains 17 residues.

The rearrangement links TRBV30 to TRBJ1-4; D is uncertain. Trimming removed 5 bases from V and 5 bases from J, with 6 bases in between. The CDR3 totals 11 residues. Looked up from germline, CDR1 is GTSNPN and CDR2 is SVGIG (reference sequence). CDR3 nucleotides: TGTGCCTGGGGCAGAAATGAAAAACTGTTTTTT. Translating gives CAWGRNEKLFF. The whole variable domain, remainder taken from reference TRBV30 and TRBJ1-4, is SQTIHQWPATLVQPVGSPLSLECTVEGTSNPNLYWYRQAAGRGLQLLFYSVGIGQISSEVPQNLSASRPQDRQFILSSKKLLLSDSGFYLCAWGRNEKLFFGSGTQLSVL.

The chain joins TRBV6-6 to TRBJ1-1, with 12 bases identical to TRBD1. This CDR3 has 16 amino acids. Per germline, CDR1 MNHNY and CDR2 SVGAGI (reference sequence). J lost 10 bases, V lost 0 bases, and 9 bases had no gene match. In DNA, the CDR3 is TGTGCCAGCAGTTACTCGGGGACAGGGGGCGGGGGGTCAGCTTTCTTT. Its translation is CASSYSGTGGGGSAFF.